Below, 4 T cell receptor beta chains from the same sample are listed, as sequenced in a study of T cell repertoires in cytomegalovirus infection. TCRdb ran MiXCR on the reads and lists one entry per CDR3 protein. The table shows 560,000 or so distinct CDR3 sequences, with 16% occurring only once. Material for sequencing was CD8+ T cells from PBMCs. These receptors all stem from a human donor in good health (CMV status not recorded). Some clones in this sample may be carry-over from other donors' samples.

This clonotype occurred many times. This sequence joins TRBV27 and TRBJ2-1, with 11 positions matching TRBD2. The CDR3 runs 14 residues. The ends lost 8 bases at V and 4 bases at J; junction bases unmatched: 4. The germline CDR1 and CDR2 sequences are MNHEY and SMNVEV (reference sequence). DNA for the CDR3: TGTGCCAGCTTAGGGACTAGCGGTTACAATGAGCAGTTCTTC. Amino acid sequence: CASLGTSGYNEQFF.

The table lists this clonotype with a few counts. V usage is TRBV7-9 and J usage is TRBJ2-7; TRBD1 aligns across 9 bases. Germline V gene sequence: CDR1 SEHNR, CDR2 FQNEAQ (reference sequence). With 5 bases clipped from V and 4 bases from J, the junction kept 9 bases outside the gene matches. CDR3 size: 15 residues. As DNA, the CDR3 is TGTGCCAGCAGCCCACCGGACAGGGGAGGATACGAGCAGTACTTC. This codes for CASSPPDRGGYEQYF.

This clonotype was found many times. The chain joins TRBV12-3 or TRBV12-4 to TRBJ2-1; TRBD2 agrees at 8 bases. This CDR3 is built from 14 residues. After removal of 6 bases from V and 8 bases from J, the junction contained 9 bases not matched to a gene. The chain's CDR3 is CASSRLAPGDEQFF. The CDR3 nucleotides read TGTGCCAGCAGCCGACTAGCGCCGGGCGATGAGCAGTTCTTC.

This clonotype was seen at least ten times. The CDR3 loop is CASSQDSAAELFF. For the CDR3, the DNA is TGTGCCAGCAGCCAAGACAGCGCCGCGGAGCTGTTTTTT. The genes are TRBV4-2 and TRBJ2-2; no firm D call. This CDR3 has 13 amino acids. Germline CDR1 reads LGHNA; CDR2 reads YNFKEQ. Trimming removed 0 bases at V and 10 bases at J, with 9 bases between.